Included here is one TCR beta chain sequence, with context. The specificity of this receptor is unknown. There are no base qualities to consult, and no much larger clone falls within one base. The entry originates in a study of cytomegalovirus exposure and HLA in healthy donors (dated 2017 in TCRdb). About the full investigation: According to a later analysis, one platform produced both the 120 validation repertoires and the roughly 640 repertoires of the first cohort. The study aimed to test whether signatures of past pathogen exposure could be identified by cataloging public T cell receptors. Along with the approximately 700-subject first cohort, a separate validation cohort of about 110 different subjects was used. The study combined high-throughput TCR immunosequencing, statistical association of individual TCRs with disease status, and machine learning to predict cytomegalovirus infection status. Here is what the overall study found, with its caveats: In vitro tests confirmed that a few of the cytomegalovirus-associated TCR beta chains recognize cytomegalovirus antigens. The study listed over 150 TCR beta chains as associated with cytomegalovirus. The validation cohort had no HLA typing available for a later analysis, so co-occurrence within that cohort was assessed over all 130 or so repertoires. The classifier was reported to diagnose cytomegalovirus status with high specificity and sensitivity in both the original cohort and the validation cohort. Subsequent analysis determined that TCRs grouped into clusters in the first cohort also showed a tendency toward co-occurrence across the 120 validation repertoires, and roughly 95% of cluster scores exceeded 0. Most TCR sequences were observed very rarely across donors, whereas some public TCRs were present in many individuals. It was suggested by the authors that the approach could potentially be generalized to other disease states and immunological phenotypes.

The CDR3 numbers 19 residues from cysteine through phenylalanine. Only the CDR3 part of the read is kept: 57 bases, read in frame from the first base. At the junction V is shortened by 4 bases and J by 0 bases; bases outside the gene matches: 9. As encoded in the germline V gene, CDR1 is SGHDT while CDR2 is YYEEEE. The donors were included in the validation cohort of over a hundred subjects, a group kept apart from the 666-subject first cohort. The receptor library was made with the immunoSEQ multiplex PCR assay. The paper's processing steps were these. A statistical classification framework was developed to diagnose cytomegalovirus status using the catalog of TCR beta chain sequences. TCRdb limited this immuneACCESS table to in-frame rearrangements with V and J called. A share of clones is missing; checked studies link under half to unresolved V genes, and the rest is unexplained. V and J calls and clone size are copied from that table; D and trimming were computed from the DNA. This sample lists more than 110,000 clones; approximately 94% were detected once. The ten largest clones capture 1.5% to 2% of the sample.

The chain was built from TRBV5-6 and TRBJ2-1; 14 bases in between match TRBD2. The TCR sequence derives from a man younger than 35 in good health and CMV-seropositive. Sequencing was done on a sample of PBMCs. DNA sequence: TGTGCCAGCAGCCAATTGACTAGCGGGAGGGAAAGCTCCTACAATGAGCAGTTCTTC. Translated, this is CASSQLTSGRESSYNEQFF.